The rows below give T cell receptor beta chains drawn from one sample of a study. TCRdb re-called the 5' RACE reads with MiXCR, one entry per CDR3 protein. The sample holds nearly 55,000 distinct CDR3 sequences, around 24% seen once. What was sequenced was tumor-infiltrating naive CD4+ T cells sorted from the breast tumor. The source is a female donor with breast cancer. CDR3s include the opening cysteine and the closing phenylalanine or tryptophan. The D gene is left open where the match is weak. Some rows mark clone size as missing; the rest say once, few, many or name a class of expanded clone.

TRBV24-1	TRBJ2-7	TRBD1	many	TGTGCCACCAGTGATACCGGGACAGGGGCTTACGAGCAGTACTTC	CATSDTGTGAYEQYF
TRBV5-4	TRBJ2-1	TRBD1	-	TGTGCCAGCAGCTTGCACGGCGCGACAGGGGGTGAGCAGTTCTTC	CASSLHGATGGEQFF
TRBV28	TRBJ2-5	-	few	TGTGCCAGCAGCAGAGGGGGGGGAGGCCAAGAGACCCAGTACTTC	CASSRGGGGQETQYF
TRBV20-1	TRBJ1-3	-	few	TGCAGTGCTAGTGTCGGGCTTGGAAACACCATATATTTT	CSASVGLGNTIYF
TRBV5-1	TRBJ2-7	TRBD1	many	TGCGCCAGCAGGCCGGGACAGGCAACCTACGAGCAGTACTTC	CASRPGQATYEQYF
TRBV6-5	TRBJ1-4	-	-	TGTGCCAGCAGCCTTGGGGGAACAACTAATGAAAAACTGTTTTTT	CASSLGGTTNEKLFF
TRBV24-1	TRBJ2-2	-	few	TGTGCCACCGGGGCACCTAACACCGGGGAGCTGTTTTTT	CATGAPNTGELFF
TRBV12-3/TRBV12-4	TRBJ1-4	-	-	TGTGCCAGCAGTTTAGCCGAAAAACTGTTTTTT	CASSLAEKLFF
TRBV12-3/TRBV12-4	TRBJ1-4	TRBD1	-	TGTGCCAGCAGTTTACGGACAGGGGGCCCAGTCGAAAAACTGTTTTTT	CASSLRTGGPVEKLFF
TRBV5-1	TRBJ2-2	TRBD2	-	TGCGCCAGCAGCTTGGGACTAGCGGGTCGTACCGGGGAGCTGTTTTTT	CASSLGLAGRTGELFF
TRBV5-1	TRBJ2-2	TRBD2	-	TGCGCCAGCAGCGAACTAGCGGGAGGGCCGGCTGGCACCGGGGAGCTGTTTTTT	CASSELAGGPAGTGELFF
TRBV6-6	TRBJ2-4	-	few	TGTGCCAGCAGTTCCCGGGCAGGCGAATACTTACTAGCCAAAAACATTCAGTACTTC	CASSSRAGEYLLAKNIQYF
TRBV6-2/TRBV6-3	TRBJ1-6	-	few	TGTGCCAGCCAAATTTCGGGGCAGTTGGATTCACCCCTCCACTTT	CASQISGQLDSPLHF
TRBV12-3/TRBV12-4	TRBJ2-2	TRBD1	-	TGTGCCAGCAGTCGGGGACAGGGGAGAACCGGGGAGCTGTTTTTT	CASSRGQGRTGELFF
TRBV7-2	TRBJ2-5	-	once	TGTGCCAGCAGCCCCCCCGGCAGGGCAGTAGAGACCCAGTACTTC	CASSPPGRAVETQYF
TRBV9	TRBJ2-1	TRBD2	-	TGTGCCAGCAGCGTACGGACTAGCGTGAGCGGGAATGAGCAGTTCTTC	CASSVRTSVSGNEQFF
TRBV4-1	TRBJ2-7	-	-	TGCGCCAGCAGCCAACGAAGTAGCACCTACGAGCAGTACTTC	CASSQRSSTYEQYF
TRBV4-2	TRBJ2-7	-	few	TGTGCCAGCAGCCGCAGGACTGATTACGAGCAGTACTTC	CASSRRTDYEQYF
TRBV12-3/TRBV12-4	TRBJ2-1	-	few	TGTGCCAGCAGCCTCAGGTTTACCTACAATGAGCAGTTCTTC	CASSLRFTYNEQFF
TRBV28	TRBJ2-4	-	few	TGTGCCAGCAGTTTGGGATCTATAGCCAAAAACATTCAGTACTTC	CASSLGSIAKNIQYF
TRBV7-9	TRBJ1-1	-	-	TGTGCCAGCAGCTTTGATACAGGAAGCTACACATTT	CASSFDTGSYTF
TRBV12-3/TRBV12-4	TRBJ2-2	TRBD2	-	TGTGCCAGCAGCTGGGGGGGGGCGAACACCGGGGAGCTGTTTTTT	CASSWGGANTGELFF
TRBV4-1	TRBJ2-3	TRBD1	-	TGCGCCAGCAAGGGGACAGGGGGCAAAAATACGCAGTATTTT	CASKGTGGKNTQYF
TRBV20-1	TRBJ2-2	TRBD1	-	TGCAGTGCGAAGGGACAGACTTACACCGGGGAGCTGTTTTTT	CSAKGQTYTGELFF
TRBV24-1	TRBJ2-1	TRBD2	few	TGTGCCACCAGTGATTTAGAGACTAGCGGGAGCAATGAGCAGTTCTTC	CATSDLETSGSNEQFF
TRBV27	TRBJ2-7	-	few	TGTGCCACCCTGGGGGGCCTCCCCTACGAGCAGTACTTC	CATLGGLPYEQYF
TRBV2	TRBJ1-2	TRBD1	-	TGTGCCAGCAGTGAAAGGACAGGTCCTAAGGATGGCTACACCTTC	CASSERTGPKDGYTF
TRBV5-1	TRBJ2-1	-	few	TGCGCCAGCACACTAAGACCACTAGCGCAGGGGAATGAGCAGTTCTTC	CASTLRPLAQGNEQFF
TRBV6-4	TRBJ1-5	-	-	TGTGCCAGCAGTGGAAATGGGACTTTGGGTTTGGATCAGCCCCAGCATTTT	CASSGNGTLGLDQPQHF
TRBV6-6	TRBJ1-3	TRBD1	-	TGTGCCAGCAGAAGACAGGGGGCCTCTGGAAACACCATATATTTT	CASRRQGASGNTIYF
TRBV12-3/TRBV12-4	TRBJ2-5	TRBD2	-	TGTGCCAGCACCTCGGGGGGGGCCCCCCAAGAGACCCAGTACTTC	CASTSGGAPQETQYF
TRBV12-3/TRBV12-4	TRBJ2-3	-	-	TGTGCCAGCAGTCGGACGACAGATACGCAGTATTTT	CASSRTTDTQYF
TRBV28	TRBJ2-7	-	-	TGTGCCAGCGGATCCTACGAGCAGTACTTC	CASGSYEQYF
TRBV7-8	TRBJ2-7	TRBD2	many	TGTGCCAGCAGCCCCTCGGGGGGTCGATTCAGCTCCTACGAGCAGTACTTC	CASSPSGGRFSSYEQYF
TRBV7-2	TRBJ2-3	-	-	TGTGCCAGCAGCTTTAGGCTTTCCTACACAGATACGCAGTATTTT	CASSFRLSYTDTQYF
TRBV7-9	TRBJ1-5	-	few	TGTGCCAGCAGCTTGGACAGCGATGGCGCTACCCAGCATTTT	CASSLDSDGATQHF
TRBV5-1	TRBJ2-1	-	once	TGCGCCAGCAGCTCGGCCATAGGTGGCGATGAGCAGTTCTTC	CASSSAIGGDEQFF
TRBV4-2	TRBJ2-1	-	few	TGTGCCAGCAGCCAAGCGGGCACAGGGGGGGATGAGCAGTTCTTC	CASSQAGTGGDEQFF
TRBV5-1	TRBJ1-4	-	few	TGCGCCAGCAGCCCTCGGGGCTCTAATGAAAAACTGTTTTTT	CASSPRGSNEKLFF
TRBV20-1	TRBJ2-5	TRBD2	few	TGCAGTGCTAGAGAATTAATACTAGCGGAAGAGACCCAGTACTTC	CSARELILAEETQYF
TRBV30	TRBJ1-1	-	-	TGTGCCCAGGGAAGGGGCTCTGAAGCTTTCTTT	CAQGRGSEAFF
TRBV7-2	TRBJ2-5	TRBD1	few	TGTGCCAGCAGCGCCAGGGGGCGGGAGACCCAGTACTTC	CASSARGRETQYF
TRBV30	TRBJ2-4	TRBD2	-	TGTGCCTGGAGTTACAACATCCTAGCGGGAGCAAACAAAAACATTCAGTACTTC	CAWSYNILAGANKNIQYF
TRBV10-3	TRBJ2-5	-	-	TGTGCCATCAGTGACTTTGACGAGACCCAGTACTTC	CAISDFDETQYF